The TCR beta chain described here comes from a study of post-analysis software for immune sequencing data. Study context: Relapsing-remitting, secondary progressive and progressive-relapsing forms of multiple sclerosis all featured among disease courses. Study results and caveats: A significant reduction in normalized Chao1 diversity was observed in multiple sclerosis patients versus controls. Controls had lower frequencies than patients of 4 or 5 TRBV segments, which included TRBV5-6, TRBV5-1 and TRBV20-1.

Regarding this clonotype: The antigen is not known.

Libraries were made from TCR beta cDNA, and they carried unique molecular identifiers. TCRdb redid the calling of the PCR reads with MiXCR, one entry per CDR3 protein. The table shows approximately 690,000 distinct CDR3 sequences, with around 64% occurring only once. The CDR3 spans 16 residues. V shed 0 bases and J 4 bases; nucleotides not matched to a gene: 7. Germline CDR1 is LGHNA and CDR2 is YSLEER. This chain joins TRBV4-3 and TRBJ2-3, with 7 nucleotides matching TRBD1. The source of this sequence is a girl aged 2-9 years with multiple sclerosis. The sample comprised blood. The CDR3 spells CASSQDPGTVPDTQYF. The CDR3 DNA is TGCGCCAGCAGCCAAGATCCCGGGACAGTTCCAGATACGCAGTATTTT.